Each of the 30 T cell receptor beta chains below was sequenced from the same sample in a study of shared clonotypes between healthy human individuals. Method: immunoSEQ multiplex PCR; TCRdb's copy keeps in-frame clones and lacks some. The sample yields millions of clones, approximately 92% seen once. The material sequenced was naive CD4+ T cells sorted from blood. As for subset: CD45RA+ positively selected. Every receptor here comes from a man younger than 30 in good health.

About this clone itself: The junction does not match germline at one end; this may be a read error. J is TRBJ2-5 and V is TRBV7-7, with TRBD1 identical over 12 bases. Per germline, CDR1 SSHAT and CDR2 FNYEAQ (reference sequence). The CDR3 has 16 residues. For the CDR3, the DNA is TGTGCTAGCAGCTTGGACGGGACAGGGGGCGCTGGGACCCAGTACTTC. It yields the protein CASSLDGTGGAGTQYF.

This sequence joins TRBV7-2 and TRBJ2-7, with TRBD1 as a possible D gene (6 bases). Trimming left V 2 bases short and J 3 bases short, with 11 bases between. The CDR3 runs to 14 residues. CDR1 and CDR2 from the germline V gene are SGHTA and FQGNSA. Here the CDR3 reads CASSLTGHFYEQYF. The CDR3 nucleotides read TGTGCCAGCAGCTTAACAGGGCACTTCTACGAGCAGTACTTC.

Regarding this clone: The same CDR3 is also encoded by other DNA sequences in this sample. This chain links TRBV6-4 with TRBJ2-3; tentative D call: TRBD1 (5 bases). Germline V gene data show CDR1 as MRHNA and CDR2 as SNTAGT. This CDR3 contains 13 residues. Trimming pared 3 bases from V and 1 base from J, leaving 5 bases between. The CDR3 DNA sequence: TGTGCCAGCAGTGAACAGGGCACAGATACGCAGTATTTT. Encoded protein: CASSEQGTDTQYF.

The V gene is TRBV11-2, the J gene TRBJ2-7; 8 bases line up with TRBD1. The CDR3 totals 15 residues. J was trimmed by 4 bases and V by 4 bases; bases with no gene match: 9. CDR1 is SGHAT and CDR2 is FQNNGV in the germline V gene. CDR3 region: CASSSIRQGIYEQYF. CDR3 bases: TGTGCCAGCAGCTCCATTCGACAGGGGATATACGAGCAGTACTTC.

The chain carries TRBV6-1 and TRBJ1-1, with 7 bases identical to TRBD1. Trimming cost V 4 bases and J 3 bases; bases outside gene matches: 5. The CDR3 covers 14 residues. Germline V gene sequence: CDR1 MNHNS, CDR2 SASEGT. DNA for the CDR3: TGTGCCAGCAGTGTGGTGACAGGGTACACTGAAGCTTTCTTT. It codes for CASSVVTGYTEAFF.

The rearrangement uses TRBV5-1 and TRBJ2-7, with 8 nucleotides matching TRBD1. CDR3 length: 16 amino acids. J lost 4 bases, V lost 0 bases, and 9 bases had no gene match. Per the germline V gene, CDR1 is SGHRS and CDR2 is YFSETQ. The CDR3 DNA is TGCGCCAGCAGCTTGGTACCCGGGACAGGTCAGTACGAGCAGTACTTC. Translating gives CASSLVPGTGQYEQYF.

The table lists this clone with a few counts. V gene TRBV27 combines with J gene TRBJ2-2; D is unclear. Deletions cut 6 bases from V and 5 bases from J, with 4 bases between. In germline, CDR1 is MNHEY, CDR2 SMNVEV (reference sequence). This CDR3 region has 11 residues. The CDR3 reads CASSGTGELFF. Here the CDR3 DNA reads TGTGCCAGCAGCGGGACCGGGGAGCTGTTTTTT.

Points on this clone: Within the sample, other DNA sequences also encode this same CDR3. The chain has TRBV5-1 and TRBJ2-7, with TRBD1 matching 8 bases. This CDR3 spans 13 amino acids. V gave up 5 bases and J gave up 4 bases; unmatched junction bases: 5. CDR1 is SGHRS and CDR2 is YFSETQ in the germline V gene. This CDR3 is CASSGGQGYEQYF. For the CDR3, the DNA is TGCGCCAGCAGTGGAGGACAGGGATACGAGCAGTACTTC.

The genes are TRBV19 and TRBJ2-5, with 11 bases matching TRBD2. CDR1 is LNHDA, CDR2 SQIVND, per germline (reference sequence). This CDR3 spans 16 amino acids. The V segment lost 1 base and the J segment 2 bases; nucleotides outside the gene matches: 3. The CDR3 DNA reads TGTGCCAGTAGTATAGCCGGGACTAGCGGACAAGAGACCCAGTACTTC. Translating it yields CASSIAGTSGQETQYF.

V and J are TRBV4-3 and TRBJ2-3, with 8 bases fitting TRBD2. The CDR3 spans 16 residues. CDR1 LGHNA and CDR2 YSLEER come from the germline V gene. V shed 1 base and J 2 bases; nucleotides not matched to a gene: 5. The CDR3 is CASSQATGRVTDTQYF. CDR3 coding DNA: TGCGCCAGCAGCCAAGCCACCGGGAGGGTCACAGATACGCAGTATTTT.

The CDR3: CASRWGDYQPQHF. The CDR3 DNA sequence: TGTGCCAGCAGGTGGGGTGACTATCAGCCCCAGCATTTT. The rearrangement links TRBV6-1 to TRBJ1-5; D is unclear. This CDR3 is 13 amino acids long. Germline V gene sequence: CDR1 MNHNS, CDR2 SASEGT. V lost 6 bases to trimming and J lost 5 bases, with 11 bases between them.

This clone was seen just once. The V and J genes are TRBV14 and TRBJ2-5; 7 bases map to TRBD1. This CDR3 is 16 amino acids long. The V and J ends lost 1 base and 1 base, in that order; junction bases with no gene match: 6. CDR1 SGHDN and CDR2 FVKESK come from the germline V gene. CDR3 nucleotides: TGTGCCAGCAGCCAAGGTCTCGGACAGGTCCAAGAGACCCAGTACTTC. Translation gives CASSQGLGQVQETQYF.

As concerns this clone: The sample contains more than one DNA sequence encoding this CDR3. This chain connects TRBV6-5 to TRBJ1-2; D might be TRBD1 (6 bases). Germline-derived CDR1 and CDR2 are MNHEY and SVGAGI. The ends were cut back, 1 base at V and 2 bases at J, with 8 bases in the middle. The CDR3 loop spans 14 amino acids. DNA for the CDR3: TGTGCCAGCAGTTACTTGGACAGAAACTATGGCTACACCTTC. Its translation is CASSYLDRNYGYTF.

The chain employs TRBV18 and TRBJ1-5; no clear D gene. Looked up from germline, CDR1 is KGHSH and CDR2 is LQKENI. The CDR3 consists of 14 residues. The V and J ends lost 2 bases and 5 bases respectively, with 10 bases between them. CDR3 nucleotides: TGTGCCAGCTCACCAGGGGTGAAGGATCAGCCCCAGCATTTT. Translating gives CASSPGVKDQPQHF. The variable domain in full, with the rest retrieved from reference TRBV18 and TRBJ1-5, is NAGVMQNPRHLVRRRGQEARLRCSPMKGHSHVYWYRQLPEEGLKFMVYLQKENIIDESGMPKERFSAEFPKEGPSILRIQQVVRGDSAAYFCASSPGVKDQPQHFGDGTRLSIL.

This clone appeared a single time. The V call is TRBV13, the J call TRBJ2-1; the D is unclear. Germline CDR1 reads PRHDT; CDR2 reads FYEKMQ (reference sequence). Trimming cost V 5 bases and J 4 bases, with 9 bases left between them. The CDR3 runs to 13 residues. The CDR3 nucleotides read TGTGCCAGCAGCGCTGACTTGTACAATGAGCAGTTCTTC. Its protein product is CASSADLYNEQFF.

CDR3 nucleotide sequence: TGCGCCAGCAGCTTTGGTCTAGCGGGAGCAGTTGAGCAGTTCTTC. Translated, it gives CASSFGLAGAVEQFF. The rearrangement links TRBV5-1 to TRBJ2-1; 10 positions match TRBD2. J was trimmed by 9 bases and V by 2 bases; bases with no gene match: 8. CDR1 SGHRS and CDR2 YFSETQ come from the germline V gene. The CDR3 length is 15 residues.

V is TRBV15 and J is TRBJ2-2; D is unclear. This CDR3 has 16 amino acids. Between the trimmed V and J ends, which lost 0 bases and 4 bases, there was a span of 12 bases. The germline CDR1 and CDR2 sequences are LNHNV and YYDKDF (reference sequence). CDR3 coding DNA: TGTGCCACCAGCAGAGACAGTCAGAAAACCACCGGGGAGCTGTTTTTT. Translated: CATSRDSQKTTGELFF. Full variable domain (remainder filled in from reference TRBV15 and TRBJ2-2): DAMVIQNPRYQVTQFGKPVTLSCSQTLNHNVMYWYQQKSSQAPKLLFHYYDKDFNNEADTPDNFQSRRPNTSFCFLDIRSPGLGDTAMYLCATSRDSQKTTGELFFGEGSRLTVL.

This chain links TRBV5-1 with TRBJ2-5; 11 bases map to TRBD2. V shed 4 bases and J 4 bases; nucleotides not matched to a gene: 6. This CDR3 comprises 15 residues. Germline lookup yields CDR1 SGHRS and CDR2 YFSETQ. The DNA of the CDR3 is TGCGCCAGCAGCCCGGTAGCGGGAGGGGGAGAGACCCAGTACTTC. Residues: CASSPVAGGGETQYF.

The chain recombines TRBV19 with TRBJ1-5; weak D call: TRBD1 (5 bases). Per the germline V gene, CDR1 is LNHDA and CDR2 is SQIVND (reference sequence). Trimming cost V 6 bases and J 5 bases, with 29 bases left between them. This CDR3 region has 19 residues. CDR3 in DNA: TGTGCCAGTAGCTTGGGGGTGGGTCAGGGACTAGGTGCCCATCAGCCCCAGCATTTT. Translating it yields CASSLGVGQGLGAHQPQHF.

V is TRBV19 and J is TRBJ1-2; TRBD1 matches at 9 bases. Germline CDR1 reads LNHDA; CDR2 reads SQIVND (reference sequence). CDR3 length: 13 residues. V lost 4 bases to trimming and J lost 8 bases; unmatched junction nucleotides: 5. CDR3 loop: CASSTRQGGGYTF. CDR3 coding DNA: TGTGCCAGTAGTACCCGACAGGGGGGAGGCTACACCTTC.

The V gene is TRBV6-5, the J gene TRBJ2-3, with 11 bases that match TRBD2. The V gene's germline CDR1 is MNHEY and CDR2 SVGAGI. The CDR3 covers 15 residues. The trim removed 5 bases at V and 3 bases at J, leaving 4 bases unmatched. This CDR3 is CASSASGRFTDTQYF. The CDR3 coding sequence is TGTGCCAGCAGTGCTAGCGGGAGGTTTACAGATACGCAGTATTTT.

Concerning this clone itself: Other DNA variants within this sample encode the same CDR3. The chain employs TRBV6-5 and TRBJ2-7, with a weak D call TRBD1 (5 bases). Trimming removed 0 bases from V and 3 bases from J, with 9 bases in between. This CDR3 has 14 amino acids. Germline lookup yields CDR1 MNHEY and CDR2 SVGAGI. The CDR3 DNA is TGTGCCAGCAGTTACTCGAGACAGAGCTACGAGCAGTACTTC. It is translated as CASSYSRQSYEQYF.

V is TRBV6-5 and J is TRBJ2-3; 7 bases match TRBD1. CDR1 MNHEY and CDR2 SVGAGI come from the germline V gene. The CDR3 sequence is 12 residues long. V gave up 10 bases and J gave up 3 bases; unmatched junction bases: 4. The CDR3 DNA reads TGTGCCACCAGACAGGGAACAGATACGCAGTATTTT. Its translation is CATRQGTDTQYF.

For this clone: Other DNA sequences in the sample encode the same CDR3. The rearrangement uses TRBV9 and TRBJ2-1, with D maybe TRBD2 (5 bases). The V gene lost 3 bases and the J gene lost 0 bases, with 10 bases spanning the gap. CDR3 length: 15 amino acids. Germline CDR1 is SGDLS and CDR2 is YYNGEE. The CDR3 DNA is TGTGCCAGCAGCGCTGGTGGGAGCTCCTACAATGAGCAGTTCTTC. Protein: CASSAGGSSYNEQFF. The full variable domain, rest sourced from reference TRBV9 and TRBJ2-1, is DSGVTQTPKHLITATGQRVTLRCSPRSGDLSVYWYQQSLDQGLQFLIQYYNGEERAKGNILERFSAQQFPDLHSELNLSSLELGDSALYFCASSAGGSSYNEQFFGPGTRLTVL.

The rearrangement joins TRBV7-2 to TRBJ2-7; the D gene is possibly TRBD1 (5 bases). Germline CDR1 reads SGHTA; CDR2 reads FQGNSA. CDR3 size: 18 residues. The V end was cut by 1 base, the J end by 1 base, with 20 bases between. CDR3 sequence: CASSLGRDTGRFSYEQYF. CDR3 DNA sequence: TGTGCCAGCAGCTTAGGGAGAGATACAGGACGCTTTTCCTACGAGCAGTACTTC.

V and J are TRBV7-2 and TRBJ2-7, with D hard to call. CDR1 and CDR2 (germline): SGHTA, FQGNSA. Trimming pared 8 bases from V and 2 bases from J, leaving 16 bases between. This CDR3 contains 14 residues. Written as DNA, the CDR3 is TGTGCCAGCGTCCCCCTCGCAGGACCCTACGAGCAGTACTTC. This translates into CASVPLAGPYEQYF.

The chain couples TRBV5-6 to TRBJ2-3; TRBD2 matches 7 bases. The junction had 5 bases not matched to a gene; V was cut back by 1 base and J by 3 bases. The V gene's germline CDR1 is SGHDT and CDR2 YYEEEE. The CDR3 sequence is 15 residues long. The CDR3 DNA reads as TGTGCCAGCAGCTTGAGGGAGGGCGGGACAGATACGCAGTATTTT. Translated: CASSLREGGTDTQYF. Using reference TRBV5-6 and TRBJ2-3 for the parts outside the CDR3, the full variable domain is DAGVTQSPTHLIKTRGQQVTLRCSPKSGHDTVSWYQQALGQGPQFIFQYYEEEERQRGNFPDRFSGHQFPNYSSELNVNALLLGDSALYLCASSLREGGTDTQYFGPGTRLTVL.

The chain links TRBV11-2 to TRBJ1-2, with 7 positions matching TRBD1. The CDR3 totals 15 residues. Germline trimming cut 5 bases from V and 6 bases from J; bases unmatched to any gene: 12. CDR1 and CDR2 from the germline V gene are SGHAT and FQNNGV. The CDR3 nucleotides read TGTGCCAGCAGCGATAGTCCGACAGGGATCGATGGCTACACCTTC. This gives the protein CASSDSPTGIDGYTF.

The chain recombines TRBV9 with TRBJ2-1; D gene uncertain. With 6 bases removed from V and 10 bases from J, the gap between germline ends came to 14 bases. This CDR3 is built from 12 residues. CDR1 and CDR2 (germline): SGDLS, YYNGEE. CDR3 amino acids: CASTATEGEQFF. In DNA, the CDR3 is TGTGCCAGCACGGCAACGGAAGGCGAGCAGTTCTTC.

The chain has TRBV21-1 and TRBJ2-7; the table names TRBD1, a call not compared with the DNA. TRBV21-1 is flagged as a pseudogene. The CDR3 is 13 amino acids. The chain's CDR3 is CASTRDRFYEQYF. As DNA, the CDR3 is TGTGCCAGCACCCGAGACAGGTTTTACGAGCAGTACTTC.